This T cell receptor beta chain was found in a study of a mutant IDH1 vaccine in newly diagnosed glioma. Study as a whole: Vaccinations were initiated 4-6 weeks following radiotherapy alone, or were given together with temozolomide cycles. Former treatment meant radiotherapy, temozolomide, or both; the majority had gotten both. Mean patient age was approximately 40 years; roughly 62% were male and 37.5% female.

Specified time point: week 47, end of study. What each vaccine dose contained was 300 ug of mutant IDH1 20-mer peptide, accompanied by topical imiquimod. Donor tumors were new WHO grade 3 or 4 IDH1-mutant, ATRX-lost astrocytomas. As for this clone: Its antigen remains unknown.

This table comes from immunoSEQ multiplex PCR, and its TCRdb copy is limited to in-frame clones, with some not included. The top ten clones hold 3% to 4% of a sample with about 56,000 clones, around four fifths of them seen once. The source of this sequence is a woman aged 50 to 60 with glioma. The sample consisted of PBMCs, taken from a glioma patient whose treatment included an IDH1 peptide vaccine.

CDR3 region: CASSLFTGTAIATNEKLFF. For the CDR3, the DNA is TGCGCCAGCAGCCTATTTACCGGGACAGCTATTGCAACTAATGAAAAACTGTTTTTT. V usage is TRBV5-1 and J usage is TRBJ1-4, with 7 bases that match TRBD1. J lost 0 bases, V lost 4 bases, and 15 bases had no gene match. This CDR3 has 19 amino acids. The germline V gene encodes CDR1 SGHRS and CDR2 YFSETQ. Drawing the rest from reference TRBV5-1 and TRBJ1-4, the complete variable domain is KAGVTQTPRYLIKTRGQQVTLSCSPISGHRSVSWYQQTPGQGLQFLFEYFSETQRNKGNFPGRFSGRQFSNSRSEMNVSTLELGDSALYLCASSLFTGTAIATNEKLFFGSGTQLSVL.